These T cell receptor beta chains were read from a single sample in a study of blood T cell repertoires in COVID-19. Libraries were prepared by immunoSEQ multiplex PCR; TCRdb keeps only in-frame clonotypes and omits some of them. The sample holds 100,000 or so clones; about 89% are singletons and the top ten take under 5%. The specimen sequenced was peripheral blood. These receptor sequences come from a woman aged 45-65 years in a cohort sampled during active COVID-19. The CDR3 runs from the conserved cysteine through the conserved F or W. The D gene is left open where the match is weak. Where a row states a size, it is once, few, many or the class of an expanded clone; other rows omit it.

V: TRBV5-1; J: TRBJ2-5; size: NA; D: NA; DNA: TGCGCCAGCAGCTTCGCAGGGGATATGACCCAGTACTTC; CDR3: CASSFAGDMTQYF
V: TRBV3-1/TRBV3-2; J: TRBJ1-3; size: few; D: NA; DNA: TGTGCCAGCAGCCACCGACAAAGCTCTGGAAACACCATATATTTT; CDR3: CASSHRQSSGNTIYF
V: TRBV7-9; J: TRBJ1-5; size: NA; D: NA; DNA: TGTGCCAGCAGCCTAAACTCACAGCCCCAGCATTTT; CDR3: CASSLNSQPQHF
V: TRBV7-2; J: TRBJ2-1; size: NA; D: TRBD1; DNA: TGTGCCAGCAGCTTAGGGACAGGGTTCGATGAGCAGTTCTTC; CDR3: CASSLGTGFDEQFF
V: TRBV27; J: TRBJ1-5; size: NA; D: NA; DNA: TGTGCCAGCAGTTTGGCCAGGGGTCAGCCCCAGCATTTT; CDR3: CASSLARGQPQHF
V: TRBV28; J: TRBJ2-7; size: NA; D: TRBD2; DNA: TGTGCCAGCAGTTTTCAGAGGACTAGCTACGAGCAGTACTTC; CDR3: CASSFQRTSYEQYF
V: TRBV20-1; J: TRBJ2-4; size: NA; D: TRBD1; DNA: TGCAGTGCTAGTGATTGGAGGGACAGGGGCATTCAGTACTTC; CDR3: CSASDWRDRGIQYF
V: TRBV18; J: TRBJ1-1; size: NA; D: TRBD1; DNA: TGTGCCAGCTCACCACCGGGACAGGGGAGATCTGAAGCTTTCTTT; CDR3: CASSPPGQGRSEAFF
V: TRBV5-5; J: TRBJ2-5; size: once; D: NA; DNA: TGTGCCAGCAGCCTTGTGGGGCAGGGGGAGACCCAGTACTTC; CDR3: CASSLVGQGETQYF
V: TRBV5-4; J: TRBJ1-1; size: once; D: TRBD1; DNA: TGTGCCAGCAGCCCAAGGGGACAGGGAGGCACTGAAGCTTTCTTT; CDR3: CASSPRGQGGTEAFF
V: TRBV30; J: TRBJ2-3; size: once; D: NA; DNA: TGTGCCTGGAGTGTACGGGGGACCAGAGGGGTAGATACGCAGTATTTT; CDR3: CAWSVRGTRGVDTQYF
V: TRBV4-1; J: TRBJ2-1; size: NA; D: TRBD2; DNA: TGCGCCAGCAGCCAAGAGGTTCCGGGACTAGCGGGAGGGCGCAATGAGCAGTTCTTC; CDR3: CASSQEVPGLAGGRNEQFF
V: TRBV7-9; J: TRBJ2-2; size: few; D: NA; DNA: TGTGCCAGCAGCTTAGCTCGACAGAACACCGGGGAGCTGTTTTTT; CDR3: CASSLARQNTGELFF
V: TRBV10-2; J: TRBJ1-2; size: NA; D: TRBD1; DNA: TGCGCCAGCAGTGAAACTCGACAGGGGGTGGGCGGCTACACCTTC; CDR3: CASSETRQGVGGYTF
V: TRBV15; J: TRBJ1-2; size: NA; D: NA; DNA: TGTGCCACCAGCAGAGTAGGGGTGAACTATGGCTACACCTTC; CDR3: CATSRVGVNYGYTF
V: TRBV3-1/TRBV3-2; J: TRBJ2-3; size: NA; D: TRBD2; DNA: TGTGCCAGCAGCCAAGATCCGGCTAGCGGGAGCAAGCTTACAGATACGCAGTATTTT; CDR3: CASSQDPASGSKLTDTQYF
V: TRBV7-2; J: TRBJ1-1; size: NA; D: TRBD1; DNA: TGTGCCAGCAGCTTAGTGGGAGGGACAGGTGCTGAAGCTTTCTTT; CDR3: CASSLVGGTGAEAFF
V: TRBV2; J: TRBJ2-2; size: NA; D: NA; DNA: TGTGCCAGCAGTTTACGGGGTACCGGGGAGCTGTTTTTT; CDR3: CASSLRGTGELFF
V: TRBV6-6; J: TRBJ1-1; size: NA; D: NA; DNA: TGTGCCAGCAGTTCCCCGGGGAACACTGAAGCTTTCTTT; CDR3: CASSSPGNTEAFF
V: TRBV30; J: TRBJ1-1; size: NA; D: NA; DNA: TGTGCCTGGAGCCTCCTGGGGGGGAGCACTGAAGCTTTCTTT; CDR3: CAWSLLGGSTEAFF
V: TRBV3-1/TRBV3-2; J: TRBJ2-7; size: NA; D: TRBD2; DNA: TGTGCCAGCAGCCAAGGGGCTAGCGGGGCGGCGCAGTACTTC; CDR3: CASSQGASGAAQYF
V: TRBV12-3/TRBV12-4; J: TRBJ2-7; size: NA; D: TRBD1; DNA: TGTGCCAGCAGCCCCTTGGACAGGGGCGAGCAGTACTTC; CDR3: CASSPLDRGEQYF
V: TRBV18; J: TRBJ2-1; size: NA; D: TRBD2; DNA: TGTGCCAGCTCACTGCGGGTGGTAGCGGGGGACAATGAGCAGTTCTTC; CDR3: CASSLRVVAGDNEQFF
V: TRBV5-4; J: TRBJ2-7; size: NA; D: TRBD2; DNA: TGTGCCAGCAGCCCGGGGACTAGTCCCTACGAGCAGTACTTC; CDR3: CASSPGTSPYEQYF